A selection of T cell receptor beta chains follows, all from one sample in a study of blood T cell repertoires in COVID-19. Some clones are missing from TCRdb's copy, which holds only in-frame ones; the method was immunoSEQ multiplex PCR. Among about 170,000 clones listed, 70% to 90% were seen once. Sequencing was done on a sample of PBMCs or T cells enriched from blood (not recorded which). These receptors all stem from a woman between 18 and 29 years old who had recovered from COVID-19. Each CDR3 is given with its conserved first and last residue. Each record gives: CDR3 protein, CDR3 DNA, clone size, D gene, V gene, J gene. A D gene is named only where the DNA matches it firmly. Rows give clone size only sometimes, using once, few, many, or a class for an expanded clone.

CDR3 protein: CASSLHYNEQFF
CDR3 DNA: TGTGCCAGCAGTTTACACTACAATGAGCAGTTCTTC
clone size: NA
D gene: NA
V gene: TRBV12-3/TRBV12-4
J gene: TRBJ2-1

CDR3 protein: CASSTGGNEQFF
CDR3 DNA: TGTGCCAGCAGCACGGGGGGCAATGAGCAGTTCTTC
clone size: NA
D gene: TRBD2
V gene: TRBV6-5
J gene: TRBJ2-1

CDR3 protein: CASSEAGGPNEQFF
CDR3 DNA: TGTGCCAGCAGTGAGGCGGGAGGGCCTAATGAGCAGTTCTTC
clone size: NA
D gene: TRBD2
V gene: TRBV6-6
J gene: TRBJ2-1

CDR3 protein: CASRTSPTNEKLFF
CDR3 DNA: TGTGCCAGCCGCACTTCACCAACTAATGAAAAACTGTTTTTT
clone size: once
D gene: NA
V gene: TRBV2
J gene: TRBJ1-4

CDR3 protein: CASADPGNYGYTF
CDR3 DNA: TGCGCCAGCGCAGACCCGGGAAACTATGGCTACACCTTC
clone size: NA
D gene: NA
V gene: TRBV5-1
J gene: TRBJ1-2

CDR3 protein: CASSGQWRGLGEYF
CDR3 DNA: TGTGCCAGCAGTGGACAGTGGAGGGGCCTAGGGGAGTACTTC
clone size: NA
D gene: NA
V gene: TRBV25-1
J gene: TRBJ2-7

CDR3 protein: CASSYIATGIYGYTF
CDR3 DNA: TGTGCCAGCAGCTATATAGCGACAGGGATCTATGGCTACACCTTC
clone size: NA
D gene: TRBD1
V gene: TRBV6-5
J gene: TRBJ1-2

CDR3 protein: CASSVGAGEQYF
CDR3 DNA: TGTGCCAGCAGCGTTGGGGCTGGGGAGCAGTACTTC
clone size: NA
D gene: NA
V gene: TRBV9
J gene: TRBJ2-7

CDR3 protein: CASSEGQGNQPQHF
CDR3 DNA: TGTGCCAGCAGTGAAGGACAGGGGAATCAGCCCCAGCATTTT
clone size: few
D gene: TRBD1
V gene: TRBV2
J gene: TRBJ1-5

CDR3 protein: CASRGLAGNTGELFF
CDR3 DNA: TGTGCCAGCAGGGGACTAGCGGGAAACACCGGGGAGCTGTTTTTT
clone size: NA
D gene: TRBD2
V gene: TRBV6-5
J gene: TRBJ2-2

CDR3 protein: CASSLRGPSGNTIYF
CDR3 DNA: TGTGCCAGCAGTTTGCGGGGCCCCTCTGGAAACACCATATATTTT
clone size: once
D gene: NA
V gene: TRBV28
J gene: TRBJ1-3

CDR3 protein: CASSSSGSNEQFF
CDR3 DNA: TGTGCCAGCAGTTCTAGCGGGAGTAATGAGCAGTTCTTC
clone size: NA
D gene: TRBD2
V gene: TRBV6-5
J gene: TRBJ2-1

CDR3 protein: CASSPWHDTDTQYF
CDR3 DNA: TGTGCCAGCAGCCCCTGGCACGACACAGATACGCAGTATTTT
clone size: once
D gene: NA
V gene: TRBV28
J gene: TRBJ2-3

CDR3 protein: CASSPLPERGYEKLFF
CDR3 DNA: TGTGCCAGCAGCCCTCTCCCTGAAAGGGGCTATGAAAAACTGTTTTTT
clone size: once
D gene: NA
V gene: TRBV5-5
J gene: TRBJ1-4

CDR3 protein: CASSENRDYEQYF
CDR3 DNA: TGTGCCAGCAGTGAAAACAGGGACTACGAGCAGTACTTC
clone size: NA
D gene: NA
V gene: TRBV6-1
J gene: TRBJ2-7

CDR3 protein: CASSLGTSGRLGNEQFF
CDR3 DNA: TGTGCCAGCAGCTTAGGCACTAGCGGGAGGCTAGGCAATGAGCAGTTCTTC
clone size: once
D gene: TRBD2
V gene: TRBV11-3
J gene: TRBJ2-1

CDR3 protein: CASSLSSGRNAYNEQFF
CDR3 DNA: TGCGCCAGCAGCCTTAGTAGCGGGAGGAACGCCTACAATGAGCAGTTCTTC
clone size: NA
D gene: TRBD2
V gene: TRBV4-3
J gene: TRBJ2-1

CDR3 protein: CASSLPRQALFF
CDR3 DNA: TGTGCCAGTAGCCTCCCCAGACAGGCTCTGTTTTTT
clone size: few
D gene: NA
V gene: TRBV19
J gene: TRBJ2-2

CDR3 protein: CASGPGLAGGRTYEQYF
CDR3 DNA: TGTGCCTCGGGGCCGGGACTAGCGGGAGGACGCACCTACGAGCAGTACTTC
clone size: NA
D gene: TRBD2
V gene: TRBV10-3
J gene: TRBJ2-7

CDR3 protein: CASSFTDTEAFF
CDR3 DNA: TGTGCCAGCAGCTTCACGGACACTGAAGCTTTCTTT
clone size: NA
D gene: NA
V gene: TRBV7-2
J gene: TRBJ1-1

CDR3 protein: CASSILSPRQGYTEAFF
CDR3 DNA: TGTGCCAGCAGTATTCTCTCCCCGAGACAGGGTTACACTGAAGCTTTCTTT
clone size: NA
D gene: TRBD1
V gene: TRBV27
J gene: TRBJ1-1

CDR3 protein: CASSLAGLMNTEAFF
CDR3 DNA: TGTGCCAGCAGCCTAGCAGGGTTAATGAACACTGAAGCTTTCTTT
clone size: once
D gene: NA
V gene: TRBV3-1/TRBV3-2
J gene: TRBJ1-1

CDR3 protein: CAWSRGGGGNTIYF
CDR3 DNA: TGTGCCTGGAGTCGGGGAGGGGGTGGAAACACCATATATTTT
clone size: NA
D gene: NA
V gene: TRBV30
J gene: TRBJ1-3

CDR3 protein: CASSFRDRAYEQYF
CDR3 DNA: TGTGCCAGCAGTTTTCGGGACAGGGCCTACGAGCAGTACTTC
clone size: NA
D gene: TRBD1
V gene: TRBV27
J gene: TRBJ2-7

CDR3 protein: CASSQHDSRSSYNSPLHF
CDR3 DNA: TGTGCCAGCAGCCAACACGACAGTAGGAGCTCCTATAATTCACCCCTCCACTTT
clone size: NA
D gene: NA
V gene: TRBV4-2
J gene: TRBJ1-6

CDR3 protein: CASSRAGSSYNEQFF
CDR3 DNA: TGTGCCAGCAGTCGGGCGGGTAGCTCCTACAATGAGCAGTTCTTC
clone size: NA
D gene: NA
V gene: TRBV6-5
J gene: TRBJ2-1

CDR3 protein: CASGRDSNYGYTF
CDR3 DNA: TGTGCCAGCGGGAGAGACTCTAACTATGGCTACACCTTC
clone size: NA
D gene: NA
V gene: TRBV28
J gene: TRBJ1-2

CDR3 protein: CASMAREAYEQYF
CDR3 DNA: TGTGCCAGCATGGCCAGGGAAGCCTACGAGCAGTACTTC
clone size: once
D gene: NA
V gene: TRBV25-1
J gene: TRBJ2-7

CDR3 protein: CASSYVAGGPSYNEQFF
CDR3 DNA: TGTGCCAGCAGCTACGTAGCGGGAGGGCCTTCCTACAATGAGCAGTTCTTC
clone size: NA
D gene: TRBD2
V gene: TRBV11-2
J gene: TRBJ2-1

CDR3 protein: CASSLEGGDGGYTF
CDR3 DNA: TGCGCCAGCAGCTTGGAAGGGGGAGACGGTGGCTACACCTTC
clone size: once
D gene: NA
V gene: TRBV5-1
J gene: TRBJ1-2

CDR3 protein: CASSVAGTGSSPLHF
CDR3 DNA: TGTGCCAGCAGCGTCGCCGGGACAGGGAGCTCACCCCTCCACTTT
clone size: NA
D gene: TRBD1
V gene: TRBV9
J gene: TRBJ1-6

CDR3 protein: CASSLTGGNTEAFF
CDR3 DNA: TGCGCCAGCAGCTTGACAGGGGGGAACACTGAAGCTTTCTTT
clone size: NA
D gene: TRBD1
V gene: TRBV5-1
J gene: TRBJ1-1

CDR3 protein: CASGASDTSTDTQYF
CDR3 DNA: TGTGCCAGTGGCGCTAGCGACACTAGCACAGATACGCAGTATTTT
clone size: NA
D gene: NA
V gene: TRBV19
J gene: TRBJ2-3

CDR3 protein: CATSPDRGSYNEQFF
CDR3 DNA: TGTGCCACCAGCCCGGACAGGGGCTCCTACAATGAGCAGTTCTTC
clone size: NA
D gene: TRBD1
V gene: TRBV15
J gene: TRBJ2-1

CDR3 protein: CASSLLRDRDEKLFF
CDR3 DNA: TGTGCCAGCAGTTTACTCCGGGACAGGGATGAAAAACTGTTTTTT
clone size: NA
D gene: TRBD1
V gene: TRBV27
J gene: TRBJ1-4

CDR3 protein: CASSPDSRRDEQFF
CDR3 DNA: TGTGCCAGCAGTCCGGACTCGAGGCGCGATGAGCAGTTCTTC
clone size: NA
D gene: NA
V gene: TRBV5-4
J gene: TRBJ2-1

CDR3 protein: CASSDFRRRGNEQYF
CDR3 DNA: TGCGCCAGCAGTGATTTTCGGCGGCGAGGGAACGAGCAGTACTTC
clone size: few
D gene: NA
V gene: TRBV10-2
J gene: TRBJ2-7

CDR3 protein: CASMRRESAETQYF
CDR3 DNA: TGTGCCAGCATGCGGCGGGAGAGTGCGGAGACCCAGTACTTC
clone size: NA
D gene: TRBD2
V gene: TRBV2
J gene: TRBJ2-5

CDR3 protein: CASSLLRQVNQPQHF
CDR3 DNA: TGTGCCAGCAGTTTATTAAGACAGGTCAATCAGCCCCAGCATTTT
clone size: NA
D gene: NA
V gene: TRBV28
J gene: TRBJ1-5

CDR3 protein: CASSSPGQISGNTIYF
CDR3 DNA: TGTGCCAGCAGTTCCCCGGGACAAATCTCTGGAAACACCATATATTTT
clone size: NA
D gene: NA
V gene: TRBV6-5
J gene: TRBJ1-3

CDR3 protein: CASSGGVHSSYNEQFF
CDR3 DNA: TGTGCCAGCAGTGGAGGGGTCCATAGCTCCTACAATGAGCAGTTCTTC
clone size: NA
D gene: NA
V gene: TRBV6-2/TRBV6-3
J gene: TRBJ2-1

CDR3 protein: CASGDRPSLYEQYF
CDR3 DNA: TGTGCCAGCGGGGACAGACCGTCCCTATACGAGCAGTACTTC
clone size: once
D gene: TRBD1
V gene: TRBV28
J gene: TRBJ2-7

CDR3 protein: CASSLTAGVFNSPLHF
CDR3 DNA: TGTGCCAGCAGCCTCACTGCAGGGGTGTTTAATTCACCCCTCCACTTT
clone size: few
D gene: NA
V gene: TRBV5-6
J gene: TRBJ1-6

CDR3 protein: CASSYSASVGPGELFF
CDR3 DNA: TGTGCCAGCAGTTACTCCGCTAGCGTAGGTCCCGGGGAGCTGTTTTTT
clone size: NA
D gene: NA
V gene: TRBV6-2/TRBV6-3
J gene: TRBJ2-2

CDR3 protein: CATDGEVWKTQYF
CDR3 DNA: TGTGCCACCGACGGGGAAGTCTGGAAGACCCAGTACTTC
clone size: NA
D gene: NA
V gene: TRBV24-1
J gene: TRBJ2-5

CDR3 protein: CATSTAGESFGQPQHF
CDR3 DNA: TGTGCCACCAGCACCGCAGGGGAGAGTTTTGGTCAGCCCCAGCATTTT
clone size: NA
D gene: NA
V gene: TRBV15
J gene: TRBJ1-5

CDR3 protein: CAISESGTPDEAFF
CDR3 DNA: TGTGCCATCAGTGAGTCCGGGACACCAGACGAAGCTTTCTTT
clone size: NA
D gene: NA
V gene: TRBV10-3
J gene: TRBJ1-1

CDR3 protein: CASSAGDRGYGYTF
CDR3 DNA: TGTGCCAGCAGCGCCGGGGACAGGGGTTATGGCTACACCTTC
clone size: NA
D gene: TRBD1
V gene: TRBV5-6
J gene: TRBJ1-2

CDR3 protein: CASSHRTVQREQYF
CDR3 DNA: TGTGCCAGCAGTCATAGGACAGTGCAAAGGGAGCAGTACTTC
clone size: NA
D gene: NA
V gene: TRBV2
J gene: TRBJ2-7